The clone carrying this T cell receptor (beta chain) has at least ten counts. Its antigen is unknown. Each sample gave at least 7 million isolated PBMCs. A sample-barcoded 5' primer and a J-beta primer mix were used in a second PCR of roughly 6 to 11 cycles. Tagging of each cDNA molecule was performed by a template-switch adaptor with 12 random nucleotides. TCRdb passed the 5' RACE reads through MiXCR, listing each CDR3 protein once. Among hundreds of thousands of distinct CDR3 sequences listed, about 34% were seen once. The data were taken from a study of blood T cells in healthy people across ages. Across the whole study: There was about one barcoded beta molecule captured by template switching per two T cells. Notes on the study in general: The fall in TCR beta diversity per million T cells was roughly linear with age.

Trimming left V 0 bases short and J 4 bases short, with 12 bases between. Germline CDR1 is DFQATT and CDR2 is SNEGSKA (reference sequence). CDR3 length: 14 amino acids. The sequenced sample consisted of blood. The chain employs TRBV20-1 and TRBJ1-2; perhaps TRBD1 as D (5 bases). This TCR was sampled from a woman of 80 years or more in good health. The CDR3 sequence: CSARDPGVGYGYTF. The CDR3 DNA reads as TGCAGTGCTAGAGATCCGGGGGTAGGCTATGGCTACACCTTC.